This T cell receptor beta chain stems from a study of T cell repertoires in cytomegalovirus infection (dated by TCRdb to about 2019). Regarding the research as a whole: Donor HLA type was relevant to the analysis, because carriage of CMV infection together with the matching HLA type was indicated by public TCR beta signatures.

The instrument given in TCRdb is Illumina HiSeq 1500. TCRdb reprocessed the public reads (quality trimming at Q25 with fastp, clone calling with MiXCR) and kept in-frame beta chains. CDR3 protein duplicates are merged, each entry listing the most common genes and DNA. The sample table holds 350,000 to 550,000 distinct CDR3 sequences, of which about a third were seen once. The ten most abundant clones make up around 15% of the sample. Here is what the overall study found, with its caveats: Cumulative frequency of public TCR beta family members discriminated carriers of CMV infection plus the relevant HLA type in this cohort and an independent roughly 320-donor cohort. The ex vivo response was dominated by HLA-C-restricted CMV-specific TCR beta clonotypes, which also provided the single most frequent clonotype in two of eight donors.

This clonotype was counted a few times. The target of this receptor is not known. No base qualities exist here, and no much larger clone lies one base off it. From the cysteine through the phenylalanine, the CDR3 covers 14 amino acids. The sequence is cut down to CDR3 DNA, 42 bases in frame from base 1. The germline V gene encodes CDR1 MNHNY and CDR2 SVGAGI (reference sequence). The V and J ends are trimmed by 6 bases and 5 bases, leaving 16 bases between them. This sequence uses TRBV6-6 and TRBJ1-1, with the D gene too uncertain to name. The sample was PBMCs. The sequence came from a human donor in good health (CMV status not recorded). Some clones in this sample may be carry-over from other donors' samples. The base sequence is TGTGCCAGCAGACCCCGGGGTTGGGTGACTGAAGCTTTCTTT. It encodes CASRPRGWVTEAFF.